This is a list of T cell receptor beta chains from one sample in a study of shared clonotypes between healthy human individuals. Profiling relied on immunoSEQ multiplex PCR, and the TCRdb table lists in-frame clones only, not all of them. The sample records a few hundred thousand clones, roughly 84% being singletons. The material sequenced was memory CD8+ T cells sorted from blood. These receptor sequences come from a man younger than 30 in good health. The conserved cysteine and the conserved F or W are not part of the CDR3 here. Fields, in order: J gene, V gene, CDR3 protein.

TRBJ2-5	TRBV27	ASSPGTGGNQETQY
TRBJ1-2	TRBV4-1	ASSQDLGTEWYGYT
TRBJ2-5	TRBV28	ASRPGTSGGRETQY
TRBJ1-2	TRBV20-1	SARYSYGYT
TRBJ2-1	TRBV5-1	ASSFHGERTYNEQF
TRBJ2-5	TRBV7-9	ASSLKGGEETQY
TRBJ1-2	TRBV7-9	ASSSILRGQDYGYT
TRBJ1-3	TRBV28	ASSLGQEGLGNTIY
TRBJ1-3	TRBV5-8	ASSLDGTGPPGNTIY
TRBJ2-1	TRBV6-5	ASSQGDYTEQF